Listed here are 20 T cell receptor beta chains from one sample, sequenced in a study of CD8 T cells in Susac syndrome. With random hexamers, reverse transcription was performed on about 0.45 to 1 ug of RNA. TCRdb re-called the immunoSEQ multiplex PCR reads through MiXCR, storing one row per CDR3 protein. In the table there are roughly 220,000 distinct CDR3 sequences, 94% of which are singletons. Sequenced input: CD4+ T cells from PBMCs. These receptors were obtained from a human donor with Susac syndrome.

J is TRBJ1-5 and V is TRBV30; D possibly corresponds to TRBD1 (5 bases). This CDR3 has 12 amino acids. Per the germline V gene, CDR1 is GTSNPN and CDR2 is SVGIG (reference sequence). The V end was cut by 5 bases, the J end by 2 bases, with 7 bases between. The CDR3 DNA reads as TGTGCCTGGCGGGACGGCAATCAGCCCCAGCATTTT. The encoded protein is CAWRDGNQPQHF.

The rearrangement links TRBV20-1 to TRBJ1-5; TRBD1 matches at 7 bases. The length of the CDR3 is 15 residues. Per germline, CDR1 DFQATT and CDR2 SNEGSKA (reference sequence). Germline trimming cut 3 bases from V and 1 base from J; bases unmatched to any gene: 6. The CDR3 sequence: CSARDLQGSNQPQHF. The CDR3 DNA reads as TGCAGTGCTAGGGACTTACAGGGGAGCAATCAGCCCCAGCATTTT.

The rearrangement uses TRBV12-3 or TRBV12-4 and TRBJ2-7; no definite D call. This CDR3 contains 14 residues. The V and J ends lost 7 bases and 1 base respectively, with 14 bases between them. For the CDR3, the DNA is TGTGCCAGCACCTTCTCCCGGGTTTCCTACGAGCAGTACTTC. This translates into CASTFSRVSYEQYF.

This clonotype was counted a single time. The chain couples TRBV29-1 to TRBJ1-2; weak D call: TRBD1 (5 bases). V was trimmed by 7 bases and J by 1 base, leaving 16 bases between them. This CDR3 has 14 residues. Germline loops: CDR1 SQVTM, CDR2 ANQGSEA. The CDR3 loop reads CSGSEEGNNYGYTF. CDR3 bases: TGCAGCGGATCTGAGGAGGGGAATAACTATGGCTACACCTTC.

Only one count was recorded for this clonotype. V usage is TRBV30 and J usage is TRBJ1-3; D is unresolved. This CDR3 is built from 15 residues. Trimming pared 0 bases from V and 2 bases from J, leaving 11 bases between. Germline loops: CDR1 GTSNPN, CDR2 SVGIG (reference sequence). CDR3 in amino acids: CAWSVGSSPGNTIYF. In DNA, the CDR3 is TGTGCCTGGAGTGTAGGTTCTTCCCCTGGAAACACCATATATTTT.

The rearrangement joins TRBV4-3 to TRBJ2-4, with TRBD2 identical over 7 bases. V shed 0 bases and J 6 bases; nucleotides not matched to a gene: 5. The CDR3 length is 15 residues. The germline V gene encodes CDR1 LGHNA and CDR2 YSLEER. This chain's CDR3 is CASSQDFGGGNIQYF. In DNA, the CDR3 is TGCGCCAGCAGCCAAGATTTCGGCGGGGGAAACATTCAGTACTTC.

The chain links TRBV3-1 to TRBJ2-5; D uncertain. Looked up from germline, CDR1 is LGHDT and CDR2 is YNNKEL (reference sequence). V was clipped by 0 bases and J by 1 base, with 6 bases between them. The CDR3 loop spans 14 amino acids. The CDR3 region is CASSQDNSQETQYF. For the CDR3, the DNA is TGTGCCAGCAGCCAAGATAACAGCCAAGAGACCCAGTACTTC.

V usage is TRBV9 and J usage is TRBJ1-2; D call uncertain. Germline CDR1 and CDR2: SGDLS and YYNGEE. V lost 4 bases, J lost 8 bases, and 15 bases lay in between. This CDR3 comprises 13 residues. CDR3 in amino acids: CASSSQLRYGYTF. The CDR3 DNA reads as TGTGCCAGCAGCTCGCAACTGCGCTACGGCTACACCTTC.

The chain carries TRBV11-3 and TRBJ2-1, with a weak D call TRBD2 (5 bases). Trimming removed 3 bases at V and 4 bases at J, with 19 bases between. Germline V CDR1 and CDR2: SGHNT, YENEEA. The CDR3 is 17 residues long. The CDR3: CASSFEISEGSYNEQFF. The DNA for the CDR3 is TGTGCCAGCAGCTTCGAGATAAGCGAGGGTTCGTACAATGAGCAGTTCTTC.

The chain has TRBV5-5 and TRBJ1-3; no definite D call. Trimming removed 4 bases at V and 1 base at J, with 15 bases between. Germline CDR1 SGHKS, CDR2 YYEKEE (reference sequence). The CDR3 is made up of 16 amino acids. The chain's CDR3 is CASSILTDASGNTIYF. The CDR3 DNA reads TGTGCCAGCAGCATTTTGACCGATGCATCTGGAAACACCATATATTTT.

CDR3 DNA: TGTGCCTGGAGTGTATCCAGGGACTATGGCTACACCTTC. It translates to CAWSVSRDYGYTF. This sequence joins TRBV30 and TRBJ1-2; a weak D match, TRBD1 (5 bases). The CDR3 length is 13 residues. Germline V gives CDR1 GTSNPN, CDR2 SVGIG (reference sequence). V was clipped by 0 bases and J by 3 bases, with 8 bases between them.

This clonotype has just one count. This rearrangement joins TRBV25-1 to TRBJ2-7, with D possibly being TRBD2 (6 bases). Germline V CDR1 and CDR2: MGHDK, SYGVNS. Trimming removed 0 bases from V and 7 bases from J, with 7 bases in between. This CDR3 region has 12 residues. The CDR3 reads CASSEYRGEQYF. In DNA form, the CDR3 reads TGTGCCAGCAGTGAATATCGGGGGGAGCAGTACTTC.

The chain uses TRBV30 and TRBJ2-7; D ambiguous. Deletions cut 0 bases from V and 3 bases from J, with 6 bases between. The CDR3 sequence is 12 residues long. Germline V gene sequence: CDR1 GTSNPN, CDR2 SVGIG (reference sequence). CDR3 in DNA: TGTGCCTGGAGTGTACGATTCTACGAGCAGTACTTC. It translates to CAWSVRFYEQYF.

This chain connects TRBV5-1 to TRBJ2-5; possibly TRBD2 for D (5 bases). The CDR3 consists of 13 residues. The germline CDR1 and CDR2 sequences are SGHRS and YFSETQ. Trimming removed 0 bases from V and 5 bases from J, with 8 bases in between. Here the CDR3 DNA reads TGCGCCAGCAGCTTGGGGGAGCGGGAGACCCAGTACTTC. Protein: CASSLGERETQYF. Full variable domain (outside the CDR3, taken from reference TRBV5-1 and TRBJ2-5): KAGVTQTPRYLIKTRGQQVTLSCSPISGHRSVSWYQQTPGQGLQFLFEYFSETQRNKGNFPGRFSGRQFSNSRSEMNVSTLELGDSALYLCASSLGERETQYFGPGTRLLVL.

The V call is TRBV30, the J call TRBJ1-4; D is unresolved. Germline V CDR1 and CDR2: GTSNPN, SVGIG (reference sequence). The CDR3 loop spans 13 amino acids. Trimming left V 8 bases short and J 0 bases short, with 10 bases between. CDR3: CALLETTNEKLFF. The CDR3 coding sequence is TGTGCCCTCCTGGAGACAACTAATGAAAAACTGTTTTTT.

The chain is built from TRBV30 and TRBJ1-2; D is ambiguous. With 2 bases removed from V and 5 bases from J, the gap between germline ends came to 18 bases. CDR1 and CDR2 from the germline V gene are GTSNPN and SVGIG (reference sequence). There are 15 residues in the CDR3. The chain's CDR3 is CAWSRASADAYGYTF. The CDR3 region has the DNA TGTGCCTGGAGTCGGGCTTCGGCGGACGCATATGGCTACACCTTC.

The rearrangement uses TRBV19 and TRBJ1-6; D remains ambiguous. Germline lookup yields CDR1 LNHDA and CDR2 SQIVND (reference sequence). This CDR3 contains 12 residues. The V and J ends lost 7 bases and 6 bases respectively, with 7 bases between them. CDR3 nucleotide sequence: TGTGCCAGTACCAGTTCTAATTCACCCCTCCACTTT. Translating gives CASTSSNSPLHF.

The chain uses TRBV20-1 and TRBJ2-5; D might be TRBD1 or TRBD2, each matching 5 bases. The V gene lost 7 bases and the J gene lost 3 bases, with 18 bases spanning the gap. The germline gives CDR1 DFQATT, CDR2 SNEGSKA (reference sequence). The CDR3 length is 14 residues. This chain's CDR3 is CSGLGAGAKETQYF. DNA of the CDR3: TGCAGTGGGCTCGGGGCCGGGGCGAAAGAGACCCAGTACTTC.

The genes are TRBV29-1 and TRBJ1-2; D is uncertain. There are 12 residues in the CDR3. From germline, CDR1 is SQVTM and CDR2 ANQGSEA. Trimming took 3 bases from V and 4 from J, leaving 9 bases between them. The CDR3 region is CSVEGRSYGYTF. The CDR3 DNA sequence: TGCAGCGTTGAGGGCAGATCCTATGGCTACACCTTC. Using reference TRBV29-1 and TRBJ1-2 for the parts outside the CDR3, the full variable domain is SAVISQKPSRDICQRGTSLTIQCQVDSQVTMMFWYRQQPGQSLTLIATANQGSEATYESGFVIDKFPISRPNLTFSTLTVSNMSPEDSSIYLCSVEGRSYGYTFGSGTRLTVV.

The rearrangement uses TRBV5-1 and TRBJ1-1; 8 bases are a match to TRBD1. Germline lookup yields CDR1 SGHRS and CDR2 YFSETQ. CDR3 length equals 15 residues. Trimming removed 0 bases from V and 5 bases from J; junction bases left unmatched: 6. CDR3 nucleotides: TGCGCCAGCAGCTTGGGCGGACAGGGTTATACTGAAGCTTTCTTT. This encodes CASSLGGQGYTEAFF.